Listed here are 20 T cell receptor beta chains from one sample, sequenced in a study of PD-1 blockade in classical Hodgkin lymphoma. Clones were read by immunoSEQ multiplex PCR, and TCRdb kept only the in-frame ones, dropping some. The data show about 97,000 clones, around 88% seen once. With no exception, relapse followed autologous stem cell transplantation in all patients, and brentuximab vedotin exposure varied. The source was peripheral blood mononuclear cells (PBMCs), collected before the second cycle of nivolumab. The source of these receptors is a human donor with classical Hodgkin lymphoma.

V gene TRBV6-4 combines with J gene TRBJ1-1; the match to TRBD1 covers 10 bases. V lost 6 bases, J lost 0 bases, and 4 bases stayed unmatched. The CDR3 is made up of 15 amino acids. Germline lookup yields CDR1 MRHNA and CDR2 SNTAGT. The CDR3 region has the DNA TGTGCCAGCAGCCCGGGACAGGGGTTGAACACTGAAGCTTTCTTT. This gives the protein CASSPGQGLNTEAFF.

This chain joins TRBV27 and TRBJ1-2; TRBD1 matches 8 bases. The J segment lost 6 bases and the V segment lost 5 bases, leaving 8 bases of the junction unmatched. The CDR3 is 14 amino acids. Germline CDR1 reads MNHEY; CDR2 reads SMNVEV (reference sequence). The CDR3 sequence is CASSLDRAYDGYTF. The CDR3, as DNA: TGTGCCAGCAGTCTGGACAGGGCTTACGATGGCTACACCTTC.

The chain combines TRBV30 with TRBJ1-4; a possible D gene is TRBD1 (6 bases). V gave up 1 base and J gave up 5 bases, with 20 bases separating them. The germline CDR1 and CDR2 sequences are GTSNPN and SVGIG (reference sequence). This CDR3 is built from 17 residues. DNA of the CDR3: TGTGCCTGGAGTGCGCCGACAGGAGTCCTTATGAATGAAAAACTGTTTTTT. It yields the protein CAWSAPTGVLMNEKLFF.

This chain connects TRBV7-2 to TRBJ1-5; D gene ambiguous. With 2 bases removed from V and 7 bases from J, the gap between germline ends came to 9 bases. CDR1 is SGHTA, CDR2 FQGNSA, per germline. CDR3 length: 13 amino acids. The CDR3 spells CASSLNEVQPQHF. The CDR3 coding sequence is TGTGCCAGCAGCTTAAATGAGGTACAGCCCCAGCATTTT.

The gene calls are TRBV6-5 and TRBJ2-1; D gene uncertain. Looked up from germline, CDR1 is MNHEY and CDR2 is SVGAGI. V lost 0 bases, J lost 6 bases, and 6 bases lay in between. The CDR3 has 13 amino acids. CDR3 region: CASSYSERNEQFF. The CDR3 DNA reads TGTGCCAGCAGTTACTCGGAACGCAATGAGCAGTTCTTC.

This chain joins TRBV5-4 and TRBJ2-7; 7 nucleotides align to TRBD1. Germline CDR1 reads SGHNT; CDR2 reads YYREEE (reference sequence). The V segment lost 4 bases and the J segment 4 bases; nucleotides outside the gene matches: 5. CDR3 length equals 13 residues. As DNA, the CDR3 is TGTGCCAGCAGCCCGACAGGGACGTACGAGCAGTACTTC. The encoded protein is CASSPTGTYEQYF.

This sequence joins TRBV15 and TRBJ1-1; D is uncertain. The germline gives CDR1 LNHNV, CDR2 YYDKDF (reference sequence). This CDR3 has 13 amino acids. Trimming removed 4 bases from V and 3 bases from J, with 9 bases in between. CDR3 bases: TGTGCCACCAGCATTGGGTTCCACACTGAAGCTTTCTTT. It yields the protein CATSIGFHTEAFF.

This clone is a singleton in its sample. The J gene is TRBJ1-1, the V gene TRBV7-2; 8 positions match TRBD1. Germline V CDR1 and CDR2: SGHTA, FQGNSA. This CDR3 spans 15 amino acids. With V trimmed by 5 bases and J by 1 base, 6 bases remained unmatched. The CDR3 bases are TGTGCCAGCAGCCGGCAGGGGGCCTGGAACACTGAAGCTTTCTTT. It specifies CASSRQGAWNTEAFF.

The chain combines TRBV15 with TRBJ2-5, with a weak D call TRBD1 (7 bases). This CDR3 has 15 residues. Germline lookup yields CDR1 LNHNV and CDR2 YYDKDF (reference sequence). V lost 0 bases and J lost 5, with 13 bases in between. In DNA, the CDR3 is TGTGCCACCAGCAGAGACAGGGGGGAAGGGGAGACCCAGTACTTC. It yields the protein CATSRDRGEGETQYF.

The chain joins TRBV28 to TRBJ1-5; D is unclear. Germline V gene sequence: CDR1 MDHEN, CDR2 SYDVKM. The CDR3 extends over 15 amino acids. V was cut by 3 bases and J by 0 bases, with 9 bases left in between. The CDR3 sequence: CASSFQYYSNQPQHF. The DNA for the CDR3 is TGTGCCAGCAGTTTTCAATATTATAGCAATCAGCCCCAGCATTTT.

J is TRBJ1-1 and V is TRBV19, with 9 bases that match TRBD1. The J segment lost 1 base and the V segment lost 7 bases, leaving 13 bases of the junction unmatched. Per germline, CDR1 LNHDA and CDR2 SQIVND (reference sequence). This CDR3 has 17 residues. CDR3: CASIPGTGYPSNTEAFF. In DNA, the CDR3 is TGTGCCAGTATTCCCGGGACAGGGTACCCTTCGAACACTGAAGCTTTCTTT.

The chain links TRBV18 to TRBJ2-3, with 11 bases that match TRBD2. This CDR3 has 16 amino acids. Per germline, CDR1 KGHSH and CDR2 LQKENI. J was trimmed by 4 bases and V by 0 bases; bases with no gene match: 3. CDR3: CASSPPMTSGADTQYF. CDR3 in DNA: TGTGCCAGCTCACCACCGATGACTAGCGGGGCAGATACGCAGTATTTT. The full variable domain, with the rest looked up from reference TRBV18 and TRBJ2-3, is NAGVMQNPRHLVRRRGQEARLRCSPMKGHSHVYWYRQLPEEGLKFMVYLQKENIIDESGMPKERFSAEFPKEGPSILRIQQVVRGDSAAYFCASSPPMTSGADTQYFGPGTRLTVL.

The chain has TRBV7-6 and TRBJ1-2; D unresolved. V was clipped by 4 bases and J by 2 bases, with 20 bases between them. CDR1 and CDR2 (germline): SGHVS, FNYEAQ. This CDR3 is built from 17 residues. CDR3 coding DNA: TGTGCCAGCAGCTCAACCAACCTCCCTGACGGGAACTATGGCTACACCTTC. This gives the protein CASSSTNLPDGNYGYTF.

The chain joins TRBV19 to TRBJ1-1; D gene unclear. The V and J ends lost 5 bases and 0 bases respectively, with 13 bases between them. The CDR3 is made up of 15 amino acids. Germline values: CDR1 LNHDA, CDR2 SQIVND (reference sequence). CDR3 loop: CASSRSTPMNTEAFF. CDR3 coding DNA: TGTGCCAGTAGTCGATCGACCCCCATGAACACTGAAGCTTTCTTT.

This clone was seen only once. The chain is built from TRBV10-2 and TRBJ1-5; TRBD1 agrees at 9 bases. The ends lost 2 bases at V and 6 bases at J; junction bases unmatched: 23. The germline CDR1 and CDR2 sequences are WSHSY and SAAADI. The CDR3 has 21 residues. CDR3 amino acids: CASSERREGFRGQGHRQPQHF. For the CDR3, the DNA is TGCGCCAGCAGTGAGAGAAGAGAAGGTTTTCGGGGACAGGGCCATCGTCAGCCCCAGCATTTT.

The chain has TRBV6-6 and TRBJ2-7; D gene unclear. Germline V CDR1 and CDR2: MNHNY, SVGAGI (reference sequence). V lost 4 bases, J lost 0 bases, and 4 bases lay in between. The CDR3 is 12 residues long. This chain's CDR3 is CASSSLSYEQYF. For the CDR3, the DNA is TGTGCCAGCAGTTCGCTCTCCTACGAGCAGTACTTC.

A few counts support this clone. V and J are TRBV6-5 and TRBJ1-2, with TRBD1 identical over 8 bases. The length of the CDR3 is 14 residues. Germline loops: CDR1 MNHEY, CDR2 SVGAGI. Trimming cost V 6 bases and J 7 bases; bases outside gene matches: 10. This CDR3 reads CASSLQGGGRGYTF. The DNA for the CDR3 is TGTGCCAGCAGCTTACAGGGGGGCGGGCGTGGCTACACCTTC.

J is TRBJ1-5 and V is TRBV19; possible D gene TRBD1, 5 bases. The V end lost 8 bases, the J end lost 0 bases, and 17 bases lay between the germline ends. The CDR3 is 16 amino acids. CDR1 is LNHDA and CDR2 is SQIVND in the germline V gene (reference sequence). Here the CDR3 reads CASQGGAADSNQPQHF. The CDR3 DNA is TGTGCCAGTCAGGGAGGGGCGGCAGATAGCAATCAGCCCCAGCATTTT.

This clone was observed a few times. The chain combines TRBV19 with TRBJ1-6, with D unclear. Trimming removed 5 bases at V and 11 bases at J, with 25 bases between. The CDR3 extends over 17 amino acids. Looked up from germline, CDR1 is LNHDA and CDR2 is SQIVND (reference sequence). The CDR3 is CASSSHALINRQTPLHF. CDR3 nucleotide sequence: TGTGCCAGTAGTTCACACGCATTGATAAATCGTCAGACACCCCTCCACTTT.

The chain uses TRBV5-1 and TRBJ2-3; 9 bases fit TRBD2. This CDR3 has 19 amino acids. CDR1 SGHRS and CDR2 YFSETQ come from the germline V gene. The ends lost 1 base at V and 2 bases at J; junction bases unmatched: 14. The CDR3 sequence is CASSLILKGAGGDTDTQYF. CDR3 sequence (DNA): TGCGCCAGCAGCTTGATCCTAAAGGGAGCGGGAGGAGACACAGATACGCAGTATTTT.